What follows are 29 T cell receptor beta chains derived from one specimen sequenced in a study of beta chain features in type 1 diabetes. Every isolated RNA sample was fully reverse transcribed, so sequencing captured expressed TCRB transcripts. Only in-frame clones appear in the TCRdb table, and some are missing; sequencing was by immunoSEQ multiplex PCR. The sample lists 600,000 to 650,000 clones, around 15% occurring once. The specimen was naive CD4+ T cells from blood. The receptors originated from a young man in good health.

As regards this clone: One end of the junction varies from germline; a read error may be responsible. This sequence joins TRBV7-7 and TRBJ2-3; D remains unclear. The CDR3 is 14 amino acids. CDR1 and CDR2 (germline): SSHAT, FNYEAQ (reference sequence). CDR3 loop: CASSLGTTADTQYF. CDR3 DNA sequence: TGTGCTAGCAGCTTAGGTACCACGGCAGATACGCAGTATTTT.

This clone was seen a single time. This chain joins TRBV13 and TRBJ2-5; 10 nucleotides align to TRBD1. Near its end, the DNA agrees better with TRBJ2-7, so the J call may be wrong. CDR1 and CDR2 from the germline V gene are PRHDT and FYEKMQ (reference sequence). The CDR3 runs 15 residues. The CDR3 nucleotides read TGTGCCAGCAGCTTAACCGGGACAGGGGTCTACGAGCAGTACTTC. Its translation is CASSLTGTGVYEQYF.

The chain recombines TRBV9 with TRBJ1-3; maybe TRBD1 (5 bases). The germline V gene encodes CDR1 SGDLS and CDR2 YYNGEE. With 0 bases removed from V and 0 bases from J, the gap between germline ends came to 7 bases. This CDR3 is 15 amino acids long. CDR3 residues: CASSVVGASGNTIYF. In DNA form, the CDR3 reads TGTGCCAGCAGCGTAGTTGGGGCCTCTGGAAACACCATATATTTT.

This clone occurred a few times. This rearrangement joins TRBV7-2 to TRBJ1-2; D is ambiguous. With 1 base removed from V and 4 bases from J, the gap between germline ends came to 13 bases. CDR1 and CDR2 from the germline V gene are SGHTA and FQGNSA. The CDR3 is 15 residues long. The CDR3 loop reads CASSLGQTLGYGYTF. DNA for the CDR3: TGTGCCAGCAGCTTAGGGCAGACCTTGGGCTATGGCTACACCTTC.

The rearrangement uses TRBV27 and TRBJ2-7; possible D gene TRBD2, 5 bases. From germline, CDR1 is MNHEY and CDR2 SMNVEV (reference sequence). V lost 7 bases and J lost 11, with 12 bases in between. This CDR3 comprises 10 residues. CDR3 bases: TGTGCCAGCACCCTAGCCGGAAAGTACTTC. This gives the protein CASTLAGKYF.

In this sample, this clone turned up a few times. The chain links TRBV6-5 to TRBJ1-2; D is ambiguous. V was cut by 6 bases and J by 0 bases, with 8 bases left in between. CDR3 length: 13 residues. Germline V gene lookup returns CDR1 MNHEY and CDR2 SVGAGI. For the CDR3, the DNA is TGTGCCAGCAGCCCTGGCCCTAACTATGGCTACACCTTC. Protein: CASSPGPNYGYTF.

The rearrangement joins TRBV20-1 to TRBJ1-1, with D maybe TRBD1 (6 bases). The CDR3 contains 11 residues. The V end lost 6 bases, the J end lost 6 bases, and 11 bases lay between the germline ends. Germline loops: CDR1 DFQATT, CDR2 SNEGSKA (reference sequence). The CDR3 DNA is TGCAGTGCAAGGACAGTATCTGAAGCTTTCTTT. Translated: CSARTVSEAFF.

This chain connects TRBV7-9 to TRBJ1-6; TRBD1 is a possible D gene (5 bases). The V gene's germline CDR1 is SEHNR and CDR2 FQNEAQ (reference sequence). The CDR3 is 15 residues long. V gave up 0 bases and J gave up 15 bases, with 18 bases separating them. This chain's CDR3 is CASSLAPGTGHGLHF. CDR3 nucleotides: TGTGCCAGCAGCTTAGCCCCCGGGACCGGCCATGGCCTCCACTTT.

The CDR3: CASSFPGLAGGDTGELFF. CDR3 nucleotide sequence: TGCGCCAGCAGCTTTCCGGGACTAGCGGGAGGGGACACCGGGGAGCTGTTTTTT. This chain uses TRBV4-1 with TRBJ2-2; TRBD2 matches 16 bases. The V gene's germline CDR1 is MGHRA and CDR2 YSYEKL. With V trimmed by 5 bases and J by 3 bases, 6 bases remained unmatched. The CDR3 runs 18 residues.

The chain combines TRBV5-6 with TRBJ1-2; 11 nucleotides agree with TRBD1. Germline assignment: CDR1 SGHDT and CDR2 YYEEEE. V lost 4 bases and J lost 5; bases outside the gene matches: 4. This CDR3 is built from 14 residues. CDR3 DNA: TGTGCCAGCAGCGGAGGACAGGGGGCATATGGCTACACCTTC. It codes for CASSGGQGAYGYTF.

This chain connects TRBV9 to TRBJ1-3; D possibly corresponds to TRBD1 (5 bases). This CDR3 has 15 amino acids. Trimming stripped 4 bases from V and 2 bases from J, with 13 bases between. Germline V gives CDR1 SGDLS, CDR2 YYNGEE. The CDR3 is CASSPRGGAGNTIYF. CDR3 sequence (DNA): TGTGCCAGCAGCCCTCGCGGGGGAGCTGGAAACACCATATATTTT.

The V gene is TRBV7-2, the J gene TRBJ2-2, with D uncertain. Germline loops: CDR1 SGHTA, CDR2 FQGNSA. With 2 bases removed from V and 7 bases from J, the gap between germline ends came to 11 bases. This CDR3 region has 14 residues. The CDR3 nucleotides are TGTGCCAGCAGCTTAATCTTGTCTGGCGGGGAGCTGTTTTTT. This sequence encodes CASSLILSGGELFF.

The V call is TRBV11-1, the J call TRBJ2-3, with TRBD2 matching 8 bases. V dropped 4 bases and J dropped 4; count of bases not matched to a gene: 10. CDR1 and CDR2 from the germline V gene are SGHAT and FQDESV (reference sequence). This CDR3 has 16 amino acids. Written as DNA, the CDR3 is TGTGCCAGCAGCTCCCGGGGGGGGCCTTGGGCAGATACGCAGTATTTT. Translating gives CASSSRGGPWADTQYF.

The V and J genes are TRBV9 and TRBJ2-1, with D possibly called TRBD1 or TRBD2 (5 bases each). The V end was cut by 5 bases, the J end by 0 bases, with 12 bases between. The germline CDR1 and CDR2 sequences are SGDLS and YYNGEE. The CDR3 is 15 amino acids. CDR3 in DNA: TGTGCCAGCAGGCAAGGTGGGGGCTCCTACAATGAGCAGTTCTTC. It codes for CASRQGGGSYNEQFF.

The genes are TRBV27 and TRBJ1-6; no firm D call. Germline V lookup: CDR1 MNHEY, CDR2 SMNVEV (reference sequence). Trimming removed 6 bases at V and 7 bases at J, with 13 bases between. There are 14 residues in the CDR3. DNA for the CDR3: TGTGCCAGCAGACTGCCGGGGAGAAATTCACCCCTCCACTTT. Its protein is CASRLPGRNSPLHF.

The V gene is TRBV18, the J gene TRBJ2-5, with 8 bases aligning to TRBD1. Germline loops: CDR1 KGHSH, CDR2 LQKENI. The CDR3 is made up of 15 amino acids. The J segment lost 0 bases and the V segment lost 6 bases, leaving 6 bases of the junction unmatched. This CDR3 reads CASSLGTGDQETQYF. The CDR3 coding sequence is TGTGCCAGCTCCCTCGGGACAGGAGACCAAGAGACCCAGTACTTC.

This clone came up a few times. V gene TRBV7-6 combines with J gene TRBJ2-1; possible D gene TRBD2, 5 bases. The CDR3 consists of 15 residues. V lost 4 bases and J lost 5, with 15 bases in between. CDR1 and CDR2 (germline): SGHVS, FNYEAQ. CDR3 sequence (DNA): TGTGCCAGCAGCTCCATCGGACTCGCACACAATGAGCAGTTCTTC. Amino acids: CASSSIGLAHNEQFF. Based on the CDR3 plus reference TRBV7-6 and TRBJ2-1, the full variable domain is GAGVSQSPRYKVTKRGQDVALRCDPISGHVSLYWYRQALGQGPEFLTYFNYEAQQDKSGLPNDRFSAERPEGSISTLTIQRTEQRDSAMYRCASSSIGLAHNEQFFGPGTRLTVL.

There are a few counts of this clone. CDR3 nucleotide sequence: TGCGCCAGCAGCCCCCAGGACAGGGGCGAAAAACTGTTTTTT. Its protein product is CASSPQDRGEKLFF. The chain joins TRBV5-1 to TRBJ1-4, with 9 positions matching TRBD1. The CDR3 totals 14 residues. J gave up 8 bases and V 4 bases, and 6 bases lay outside the gene matches. CDR1 is SGHRS and CDR2 is YFSETQ in the germline V gene.

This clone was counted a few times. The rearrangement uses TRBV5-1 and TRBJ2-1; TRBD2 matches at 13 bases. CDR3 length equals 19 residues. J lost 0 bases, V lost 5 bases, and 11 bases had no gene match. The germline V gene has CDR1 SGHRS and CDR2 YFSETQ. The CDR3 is CASSRLLAGGRGSYNEQFF. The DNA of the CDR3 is TGCGCCAGCAGTAGACTACTAGCGGGAGGGAGGGGCTCCTACAATGAGCAGTTCTTC. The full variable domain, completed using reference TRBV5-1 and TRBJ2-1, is KAGVTQTPRYLIKTRGQQVTLSCSPISGHRSVSWYQQTPGQGLQFLFEYFSETQRNKGNFPGRFSGRQFSNSRSEMNVSTLELGDSALYLCASSRLLAGGRGSYNEQFFGPGTRLTVL.

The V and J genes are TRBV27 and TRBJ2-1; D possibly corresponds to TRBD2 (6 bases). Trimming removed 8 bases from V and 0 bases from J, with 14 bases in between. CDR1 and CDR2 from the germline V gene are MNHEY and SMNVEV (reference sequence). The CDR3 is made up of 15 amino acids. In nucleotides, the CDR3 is TGTGCCAGCCAAGACGGGAGAAGCTCCTACAATGAGCAGTTCTTC. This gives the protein CASQDGRSSYNEQFF.

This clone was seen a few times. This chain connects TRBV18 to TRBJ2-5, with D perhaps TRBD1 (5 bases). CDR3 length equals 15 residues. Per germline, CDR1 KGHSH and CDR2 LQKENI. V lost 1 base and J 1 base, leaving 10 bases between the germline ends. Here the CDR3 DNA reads TGTGCCAGCTCACCACGACAGATGGTCCAAGAGACCCAGTACTTC. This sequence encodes CASSPRQMVQETQYF.

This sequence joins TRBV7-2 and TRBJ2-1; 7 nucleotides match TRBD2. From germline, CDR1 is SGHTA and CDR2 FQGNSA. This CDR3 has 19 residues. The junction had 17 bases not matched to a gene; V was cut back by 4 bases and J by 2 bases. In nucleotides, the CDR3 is TGTGCCAGCAGCTCGAACCCGTCTTATAGCGGGTTAACCTACAATGAGCAGTTCTTC. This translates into CASSSNPSYSGLTYNEQFF.

CDR3: CASSIDQRPDTQYF. CDR3 DNA: TGTGCCAGTAGTATCGATCAGCGGCCAGATACGCAGTATTTT. The rearrangement joins TRBV19 to TRBJ2-3, with a tentative D call TRBD2 (5 bases). Germline CDR1 LNHDA, CDR2 SQIVND (reference sequence). The CDR3 runs to 14 residues. Deletions cut 3 bases from V and 4 bases from J, with 11 bases between. Full variable domain (remainder filled in from reference TRBV19 and TRBJ2-3): DGGITQSPKYLFRKEGQNVTLSCEQNLNHDAMYWYRQDPGQGLRLIYYSQIVNDFQKGDIAEGYSVSREKKESFPLTVTSAQKNPTAFYLCASSIDQRPDTQYFGPGTRLTVL.

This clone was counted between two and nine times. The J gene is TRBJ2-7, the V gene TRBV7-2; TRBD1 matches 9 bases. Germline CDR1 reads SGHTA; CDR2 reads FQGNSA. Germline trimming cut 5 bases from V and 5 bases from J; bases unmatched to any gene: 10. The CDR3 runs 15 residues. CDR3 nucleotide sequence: TGTGCCAGCAGCCCCACCGGGACAGGGAACGACGAGCAGTACTTC. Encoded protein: CASSPTGTGNDEQYF.

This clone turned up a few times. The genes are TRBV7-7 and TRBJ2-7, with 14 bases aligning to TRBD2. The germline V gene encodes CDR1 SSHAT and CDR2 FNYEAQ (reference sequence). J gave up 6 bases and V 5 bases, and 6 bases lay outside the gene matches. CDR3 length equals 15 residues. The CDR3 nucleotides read TGTGCCAGCAGCCCAGGACTAGCGGGGGGCGGCGAGCAGTACTTC. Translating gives CASSPGLAGGGEQYF.

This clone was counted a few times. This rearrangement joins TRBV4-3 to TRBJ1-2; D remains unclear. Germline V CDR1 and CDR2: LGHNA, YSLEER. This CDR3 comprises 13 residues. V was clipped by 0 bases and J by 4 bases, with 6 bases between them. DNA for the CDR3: TGCGCCAGCAGCCAAGACCCGCGCTATGGCTACACCTTC. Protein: CASSQDPRYGYTF.

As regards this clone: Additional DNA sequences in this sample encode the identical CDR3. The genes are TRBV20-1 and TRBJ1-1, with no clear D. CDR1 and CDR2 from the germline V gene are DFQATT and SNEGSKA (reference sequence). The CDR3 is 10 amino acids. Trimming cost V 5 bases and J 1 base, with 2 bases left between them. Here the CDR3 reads CSARNTEAFF. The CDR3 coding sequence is TGCAGTGCTCGGAACACTGAAGCTTTCTTT.

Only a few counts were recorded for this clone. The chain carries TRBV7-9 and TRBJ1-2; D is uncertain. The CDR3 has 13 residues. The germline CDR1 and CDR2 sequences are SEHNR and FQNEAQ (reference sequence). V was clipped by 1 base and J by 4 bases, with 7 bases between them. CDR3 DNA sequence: TGTGCCAGCAGCTTAGGTGGACCCTATGGCTACACCTTC. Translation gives CASSLGGPYGYTF.

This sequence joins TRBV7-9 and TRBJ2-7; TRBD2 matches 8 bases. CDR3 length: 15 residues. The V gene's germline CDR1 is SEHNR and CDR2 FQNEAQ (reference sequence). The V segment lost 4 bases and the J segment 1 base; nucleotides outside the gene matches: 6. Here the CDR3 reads CASSSPAGASYEQYF. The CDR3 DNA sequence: TGTGCCAGCAGCTCTCCAGCGGGGGCTTCCTACGAGCAGTACTTC.